Included here is one TCR beta chain sequence, with context. Its cognate antigen is unknown. This specimen belongs to a study of T cell responses to AZD1222 COVID-19 vaccine. General study points: Unmutated regions of variants are reportedly targeted by nearly half of spike-specific TCRs. Rises in breadth and depth of Spike-specific TCRs came after two AZD1222 doses. With dominance at 160-218 and 743-854, vaccine-associated CD4 TCRs spanned spike. Donors skewed white British and female; clonal diversity was possibly underestimated.

V was trimmed by 2 bases and J by 0 bases, leaving 11 bases between them. The CDR3 totals 16 residues. Germline V gene sequence: CDR1 MDHEN, CDR2 SYDVKM. Some clones are missing from TCRdb's copy, which holds only in-frame ones; the method was immunoSEQ multiplex PCR. The table lists about 110,000 clones, approximately 90% of them singletons, with approximately 3% in the top ten. The gene calls are TRBV28 and TRBJ1-3; D uncertain. This TCR derives from an adult in good health. The material sequenced was peripheral blood, taken on day 0 of MenACWY control vaccination. CDR3 sequence (DNA): TGTGCCAGCAGTTTAGGTGGCCGTTACTCTGGAAACACCATATATTTT. Its translation: CASSLGGRYSGNTIYF.